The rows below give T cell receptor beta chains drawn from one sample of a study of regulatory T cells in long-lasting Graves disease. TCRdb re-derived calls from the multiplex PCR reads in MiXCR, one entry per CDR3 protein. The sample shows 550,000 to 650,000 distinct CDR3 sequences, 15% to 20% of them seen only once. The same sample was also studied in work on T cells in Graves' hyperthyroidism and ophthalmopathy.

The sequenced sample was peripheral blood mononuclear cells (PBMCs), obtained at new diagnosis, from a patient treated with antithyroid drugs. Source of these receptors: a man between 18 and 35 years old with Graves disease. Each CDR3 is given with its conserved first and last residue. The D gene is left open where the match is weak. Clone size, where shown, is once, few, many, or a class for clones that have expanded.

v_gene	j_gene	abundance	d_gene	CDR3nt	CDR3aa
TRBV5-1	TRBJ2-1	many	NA	TGCGCCAGCAGCTTGGGAGGTTTGGACCCCAGGGAGCAGTTCTTC	CASSLGGLDPREQFF
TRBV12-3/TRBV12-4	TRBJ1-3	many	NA	TGTGCCAGCAGTTTACCCGCGACAGCTGGAAACACCATATATTTT	CASSLPATAGNTIYF
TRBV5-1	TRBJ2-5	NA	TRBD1	TGCGCCAGCAGCTTGGGGACAGGGCGTAGAGAGACCCAGTACTTC	CASSLGTGRRETQYF
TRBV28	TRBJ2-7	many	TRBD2	TGTGCCAGCAGCCAAACAGGGCTAGCGGGCCGTTACGAGCAGTACTTC	CASSQTGLAGRYEQYF
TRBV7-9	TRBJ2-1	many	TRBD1	TGTGCCAGCAGCTCTTGGACAGGCTTTCATGAGCAGTTCTTC	CASSSWTGFHEQFF
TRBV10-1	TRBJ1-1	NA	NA	TGCGCCAGCAGTGAGGCTAACCTCACTGAAGCTTTCTTT	CASSEANLTEAFF
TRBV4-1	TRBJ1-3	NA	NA	TGCGCCAGCAGCCAAGCTACGGCAGGTTCCCTAAGCTCTGGAAACACCATATATTTT	CASSQATAGSLSSGNTIYF
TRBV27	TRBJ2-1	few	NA	TGTGCCAGCAGCCTGACCTACCGGGACGGGGGGCTATCGGAGCAGTTCTTC	CASSLTYRDGGLSEQFF
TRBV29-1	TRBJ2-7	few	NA	TGCAGCGCCTCGGGGGCAGGGCTTGGAGAGCAGTACTTC	CSASGAGLGEQYF
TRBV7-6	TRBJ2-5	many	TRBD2	TGTGCCAGCAGCCGACTAGCGGGGCAAGAGACCCAGTACTTC	CASSRLAGQETQYF
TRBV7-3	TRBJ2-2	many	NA	TGTGCCAGCAGCTTAATTAGCGTCACCGGGGAGCTGTTTTTT	CASSLISVTGELFF
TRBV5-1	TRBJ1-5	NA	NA	TGCGCCAGCAGCTTTACCTCTGATAGCGATCAGCCCCAGCATTTT	CASSFTSDSDQPQHF
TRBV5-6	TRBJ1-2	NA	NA	TGTGCCAGCAGCTTTTCGGTGACGGGCTACGCCTTC	CASSFSVTGYAF
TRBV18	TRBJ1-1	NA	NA	TGTGCCAGCTCACCCCCTCAAGTCTACGGGGCCACTGAAGCTTTCTTT	CASSPPQVYGATEAFF
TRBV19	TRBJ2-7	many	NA	TGTGCCAGTAGGGAGGACGTGGCCTACGAGCAGTACTTC	CASREDVAYEQYF
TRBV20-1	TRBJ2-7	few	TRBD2	TGCAGTGCTAGGGAAATTAGCGGGGATTTAAACTACGAGCAGTACTTC	CSAREISGDLNYEQYF
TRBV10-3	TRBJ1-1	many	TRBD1	TGTGCCACACAACAAGCAGGGGGGCAGAACACTGAAGCTTTCTTT	CATQQAGGQNTEAFF
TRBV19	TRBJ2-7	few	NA	TGTGCCAGTAGTATAAGGGGGGACACCTACGAGCAGTACTTC	CASSIRGDTYEQYF
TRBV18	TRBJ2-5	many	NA	TGTGCCAGCTCCCCAAACCACCAAGAGACCCAGTACTTC	CASSPNHQETQYF
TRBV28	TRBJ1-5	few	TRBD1	TGTGCCAGCAGTTTTACAGGGGGCCCCAATCAGCCCCAGCATTTT	CASSFTGGPNQPQHF
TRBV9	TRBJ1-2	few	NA	TGTGCCAGCAGCCGGGGGGCGGGAGATGGCTACACCTTC	CASSRGAGDGYTF
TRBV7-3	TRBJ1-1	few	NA	TGTGCCAGCAGCCCCCCAGAAGGAGAAGGGCCGGCTGAAGCTTTCTTT	CASSPPEGEGPAEAFF
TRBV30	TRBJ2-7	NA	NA	TGTGCCTGGAGTGTGGGGGGCTCCTACTACGAGCAGTACTTC	CAWSVGGSYYEQYF
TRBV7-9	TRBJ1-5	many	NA	TGTGCCAGCAGCTTAGGTGGCCCCACCCAGCCCCAGCATTTT	CASSLGGPTQPQHF
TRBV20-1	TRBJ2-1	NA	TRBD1	TGCAGTGCGCGCACCAGGGGGAGAGGCTACAATGAGCAGTTCTTC	CSARTRGRGYNEQFF
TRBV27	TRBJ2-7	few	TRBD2	TGTGCCAGCAGTTTATCGGGTCCGGGACTAGTCGGTTACGAGCAGTACTTC	CASSLSGPGLVGYEQYF
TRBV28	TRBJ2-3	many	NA	TGTGCCAGCAGTTTCATGATAAGCACAGATACGCAGTATTTT	CASSFMISTDTQYF
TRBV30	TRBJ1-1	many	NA	TGTGCCTGGAGCCGATCTATGGAAGCTTTCTTT	CAWSRSMEAFF
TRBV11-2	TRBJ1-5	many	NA	TGTGCCAGCAGCAGGAGACGCGGGACTTCTAGCAATCAGCCCCAGCATTTT	CASSRRRGTSSNQPQHF
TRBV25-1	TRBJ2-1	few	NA	TGTGCCAGCAGTGAGGGTTCCAGCTCCTACAATGAGCAGTTCTTC	CASSEGSSSYNEQFF
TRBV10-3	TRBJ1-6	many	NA	TGTGCCATCAGGCGGCAGGACAATTCACCCCTCCACTTT	CAIRRQDNSPLHF
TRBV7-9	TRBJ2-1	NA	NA	TGTGCCAGCAGCTTACCTTACGATGAGCAGTTCTTC	CASSLPYDEQFF
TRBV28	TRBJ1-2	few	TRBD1	TGTGCCAGCAGCTCCGGGACAGCGTTCTATGGCTACACCTTC	CASSSGTAFYGYTF
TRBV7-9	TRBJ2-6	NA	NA	TGTGCCAGCAGCCACAGCTCTGGGGCCAACGTCCTGACTTTC	CASSHSSGANVLTF
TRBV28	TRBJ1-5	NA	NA	TGTGCCAGCACACTACCGGGGGAGTCGTATCAGCCCCAGCATTTT	CASTLPGESYQPQHF
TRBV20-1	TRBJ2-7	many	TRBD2	TGCAGTGCTAGAGCGCCGCCCGGGACTAGCGGGAGATTTTCCTACGAGCAGTACTTC	CSARAPPGTSGRFSYEQYF
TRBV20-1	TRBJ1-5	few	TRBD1	TGCAGTGCTATAATACAGGGGGGAAGCAATCAGCCCCAGCATTTT	CSAIIQGGSNQPQHF
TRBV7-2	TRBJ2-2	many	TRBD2	TGTGCCAGCAGCAAAACTAGCGGGGATGACACCGGGGAGCTGTTTTTT	CASSKTSGDDTGELFF
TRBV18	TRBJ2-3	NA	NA	TGTGCCAGCTCACCAAGCAGGCTAGATACGCAGTATTTT	CASSPSRLDTQYF
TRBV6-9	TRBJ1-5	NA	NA	TGTGCCAGCAGTTACTTCCGGGACCCCCGAAGCAATCAGCCCCAGCATTTT	CASSYFRDPRSNQPQHF
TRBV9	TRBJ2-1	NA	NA	TGTGGGAGAGGCCCTTTGCGGGATTACAATGAGCAGTTCTTC	CGRGPLRDYNEQFF
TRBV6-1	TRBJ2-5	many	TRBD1	TGTGCCAGCAGGGCGGACAGGGATGGTGAGACCCAGTACTTC	CASRADRDGETQYF
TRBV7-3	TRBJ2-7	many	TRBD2	TGTGCCAGCAGCCCCCCGGGAGGCGGAGAGCAGTACTTC	CASSPPGGGEQYF
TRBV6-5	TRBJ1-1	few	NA	TGTGCCAGCAGTTGCTCGGGGAGAGGGGGGCACACTGAAGCTTTCTTT	CASSCSGRGGHTEAFF